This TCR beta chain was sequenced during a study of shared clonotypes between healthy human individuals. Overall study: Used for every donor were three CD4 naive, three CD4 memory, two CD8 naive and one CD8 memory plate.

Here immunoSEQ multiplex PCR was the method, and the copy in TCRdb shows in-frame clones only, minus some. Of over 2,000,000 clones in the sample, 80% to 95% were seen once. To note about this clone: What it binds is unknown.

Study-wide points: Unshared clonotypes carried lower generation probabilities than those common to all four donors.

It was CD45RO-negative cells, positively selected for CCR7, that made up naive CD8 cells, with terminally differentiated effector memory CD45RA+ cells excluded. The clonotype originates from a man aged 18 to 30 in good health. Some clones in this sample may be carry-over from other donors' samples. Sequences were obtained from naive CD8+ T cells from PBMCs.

In DNA form, the CDR3 reads TGCAGCGCCCGCGACTCGACGCCTCGTAATGAGCAGTTCTTC. Its translation: CSARDSTPRNEQFF. The chain has TRBV29-1 and TRBJ2-1; no firm D call. V lost 7 bases and J lost 7, with 20 bases in between. The germline gives CDR1 SQVTM, CDR2 ANQGSEA. The CDR3 sequence is 14 residues long.